A selection of T cell receptor beta chains follows, all from one sample in a study of T-cell reconstitution after alpha-beta-depleted transplantation in children. From the PCR reads, TCRdb called clonotypes with MiXCR, one entry per CDR3 protein. The repertoire holds approximately 500,000 distinct CDR3 sequences, with roughly a quarter as singletons. The sequencing used PBMCs, collected before TCRalphabeta/CD19-depleted stem cell transplant. These receptors were taken from a boy in the first two years of life with Wiskott-Aldrich syndrome, due to receive a stem cell transplant. The CDR3 runs from the conserved cysteine through the conserved F or W. Fields, in order: V gene, J gene, D gene, CDR3 protein. D genes are given only for firm matches.

v_gene: TRBV20-1; j_gene: TRBJ1-4; d_gene: NA; CDR3aa: CSATGPMNEKLFF
v_gene: TRBV11-2; j_gene: TRBJ1-1; d_gene: NA; CDR3aa: CASELGANTEAFF
v_gene: TRBV4-2; j_gene: TRBJ2-7; d_gene: TRBD2; CDR3aa: CASSRALAGGYHEQYF
v_gene: TRBV5-1; j_gene: TRBJ1-1; d_gene: NA; CDR3aa: CASSLTVGTEAFF
v_gene: TRBV29-1; j_gene: TRBJ2-7; d_gene: TRBD2; CDR3aa: CSVLGTSGSIYEQYF
v_gene: TRBV5-1; j_gene: TRBJ2-2; d_gene: TRBD1; CDR3aa: CASRRTGVNTGELFF
v_gene: TRBV5-1; j_gene: TRBJ2-3; d_gene: NA; CDR3aa: CASSLGVDLQYF
v_gene: TRBV18; j_gene: TRBJ2-1; d_gene: TRBD1; CDR3aa: CASSPSFDRGLYNGQFF
v_gene: TRBV5-5; j_gene: TRBJ2-7; d_gene: NA; CDR3aa: CASSWPTSNYEQYF
v_gene: TRBV20-1; j_gene: TRBJ2-5; d_gene: NA; CDR3aa: CSARVRRPQETQYF
v_gene: TRBV20-1; j_gene: TRBJ2-3; d_gene: TRBD2; CDR3aa: CSARVLAGDGDTQYF
v_gene: TRBV5-6; j_gene: TRBJ1-6; d_gene: TRBD1; CDR3aa: CASSAWTGSNSPLHF
v_gene: TRBV20-1; j_gene: TRBJ2-5; d_gene: NA; CDR3aa: CSAGEETQYF
v_gene: TRBV7-6; j_gene: TRBJ2-3; d_gene: NA; CDR3aa: CASSFPSGATDTQYF
v_gene: TRBV5-1; j_gene: TRBJ2-5; d_gene: TRBD1; CDR3aa: CASSAGQGGQETQYF
v_gene: TRBV4-1; j_gene: TRBJ2-4; d_gene: NA; CDR3aa: CASSQDDRAPGIQYF